The 17 T cell receptor beta chains reported below all come from one sample, sequenced in a study of metastatic and nonmetastatic thyroid tumors. Using MiXCR, TCRdb reanalyzed the PCR reads. The repertoire includes some 33,000 clones, 10% to 11% of them detected once, and around 15% sits in the top ten. Before thyroid surgery, none of the patients had received any treatment. The specimen was blood. These receptors originate from a female donor with papillary thyroid cancer or a benign thyroid nodule (not recorded which). Some clones in this sample may be carry-over from other donors' samples.

This clone appeared many times. V usage is TRBV6-1 and J usage is TRBJ1-2; 7 positions match TRBD1. This CDR3 has 14 residues. The J segment lost 2 bases and the V segment lost 6 bases, leaving 6 bases of the junction unmatched. Germline V lookup: CDR1 MNHNS, CDR2 SASEGT. CDR3 in amino acids: CASRPTGTNYGYTF. CDR3 sequence (DNA): TGTGCCAGCAGGCCGACAGGGACCAACTATGGCTACACCTTC.

The genes are TRBV28 and TRBJ2-1; D might be TRBD2 (5 bases). CDR1 and CDR2 (germline): MDHEN, SYDVKM. Trimming stripped 7 bases from V and 7 bases from J, with 11 bases between. CDR3 length equals 12 residues. The CDR3 coding sequence is TGTGCCAGCATGAGAGGGCCGAATGAGCAGTTCTTC. This translates into CASMRGPNEQFF.

Ten or more counts support this clone. V gene TRBV2 combines with J gene TRBJ2-1; TRBD2 might be the D (7 bases). V lost 4 bases and J lost 7, with 17 bases in between. CDR1 is SNHLY and CDR2 is FYNNEI in the germline V gene. The CDR3 is 15 amino acids. CDR3 nucleotide sequence: TGTGCCAGCAGTGCGGGGGGCAGGGAGAAGAATGAGCAGTTCTTC. Translated: CASSAGGREKNEQFF.

This clone was observed a handful of times. The chain employs TRBV6-2 or TRBV6-3 and TRBJ2-2, with D possibly matching TRBD2 (5 bases). Trimming removed 6 bases at V and 1 base at J, with 15 bases between. This CDR3 is built from 16 residues. Germline assignment: CDR1 MNHEY and CDR2 SVGEGT. The CDR3 nucleotides are TGTGCCAGCAGACCTGAGCGGTGGGGGAACACCGGGGAGCTGTTTTTT. Translation: CASRPERWGNTGELFF.

In this sample, this clone turned up a few times. In nucleotides, the CDR3 is TGTGCCAGCACCTCTGTAGGACAGCCCCAGCATTTT. This translates into CASTSVGQPQHF. This chain links TRBV6-2 or TRBV6-3 with TRBJ1-5; D unclear. The CDR3 length is 12 residues. Trimming left V 7 bases short and J 7 bases short, with 11 bases between. Germline-derived CDR1 and CDR2 are MNHEY and SVGEGT.

This clone was seen repeatedly, ten times or more. The chain uses TRBV19 and TRBJ1-5; D possibly corresponds to TRBD1 (5 bases). V was pared by 3 bases and J by 5 bases, with 11 bases between. Germline V CDR1 and CDR2: LNHDA, SQIVND (reference sequence). The length of the CDR3 is 14 residues. CDR3 residues: CASSISGNDQPQHF. The CDR3 DNA is TGTGCCAGTAGTATTTCAGGGAATGATCAGCCCCAGCATTTT. Complete variable domain (other parts from reference TRBV19 and TRBJ1-5): DGGITQSPKYLFRKEGQNVTLSCEQNLNHDAMYWYRQDPGQGLRLIYYSQIVNDFQKGDIAEGYSVSREKKESFPLTVTSAQKNPTAFYLCASSISGNDQPQHFGDGTRLSIL.

This clone was detected ten times or more. A read error is possible here, since a much larger clone lies one base away. The same CDR3 arises from other DNA sequences in this sample as well. This chain uses TRBV28 with TRBJ1-5; possible D gene TRBD1, 6 bases. The CDR3 contains 12 residues. Germline V gene data show CDR1 as MDHEN and CDR2 as SYDVKM. The CDR3 loop reads CASSTGLQPQHF. In nucleotides, the CDR3 is TGTGCCAGCAGCACAGGGCTACAGCCCCAGCACTTT.

There are many counts of this clone. The rearrangement joins TRBV2 to TRBJ2-7; 14 nucleotides align to TRBD2. The CDR3 is 15 amino acids. CDR1 SNHLY and CDR2 FYNNEI come from the germline V gene. V gave up 4 bases and J gave up 7 bases; unmatched junction bases: 6. The CDR3, as DNA: TGTGCCAGCAGTGGGACTAGCGGGAGGCTCTTGGAGCAGTACTTC. It yields the protein CASSGTSGRLLEQYF.

This clone was counted ten times or more. This may be a read error: a much more frequent sequence differs by one nucleotide. The chain has TRBV20-1 and TRBJ2-7, with 8 bases matching TRBD1. Per germline, CDR1 DFQATT and CDR2 SNEGSKA (reference sequence). V dropped 4 bases and J dropped 5; count of bases not matched to a gene: 10. The CDR3 has 14 amino acids. The CDR3 reads CSANPSRGRHEQYF. The CDR3 nucleotides are TGCAGTGCTAATCCCAGCAGGGGGCGCCACGAGCAGTACTTC.

The table lists this clone with a count of one. The rearrangement links TRBV18 to TRBJ1-2, with D maybe TRBD1 (6 bases). Germline V gene data show CDR1 as KGHSH and CDR2 as LQKENI. V was pared by 3 bases and J by 6 bases, with 14 bases between. This CDR3 contains 14 residues. DNA for the CDR3: TGTGCCAGCTCACCCCCCCACAGGGTGGATGGCTACACCTTC. It is translated as CASSPPHRVDGYTF.

This clone was detected many times. This rearrangement joins TRBV5-1 to TRBJ2-1; TRBD2 matches 10 bases. The CDR3 length is 17 residues. The ends lost 0 bases at V and 1 base at J; junction bases unmatched: 4. CDR1 SGHRS and CDR2 YFSETQ come from the germline V gene. The CDR3 DNA sequence: TGCGCCAGCAGCTTGGATCTAGCGGGAGCTTCCTACAATGAGCAGTTCTTC. Its protein is CASSLDLAGASYNEQFF. Supplemented by reference TRBV5-1 and TRBJ2-1, the full variable domain reads KAGVTQTPRYLIKTRGQQVTLSCSPISGHRSVSWYQQTPGQGLQFLFEYFSETQRNKGNFPGRFSGRQFSNSRSEMNVSTLELGDSALYLCASSLDLAGASYNEQFFGPGTRLTVL.

This clone was recorded many times. The chain employs TRBV18 and TRBJ2-7; perhaps TRBD1 as D (6 bases). Per the germline V gene, CDR1 is KGHSH and CDR2 is LQKENI. Trimming took 5 bases from V and 4 from J, leaving 12 bases between them. CDR3 length: 13 residues. In DNA form, the CDR3 reads TGTGCCAGCTCAGGACAGCCTTCGTACGAGCAGTACTTC. Translating gives CASSGQPSYEQYF.

This clone is termed medium-sized (0.01 to 0.1%). V usage is TRBV6-2 or TRBV6-3 and J usage is TRBJ2-1, with D perhaps matching TRBD2 (5 bases). Trimming left V 2 bases short and J 0 bases short, with 11 bases between. The V gene's germline CDR1 is MNHEY and CDR2 SVGEGT. The CDR3 is made up of 16 amino acids. CDR3 residues: CASSYPTTSSYNEQFF. DNA for the CDR3: TGTGCCAGCAGTTACCCGACTACGAGCTCCTACAATGAGCAGTTCTTC.

The table lists this clone with many counts. The J gene is TRBJ2-7, the V gene TRBV6-2 or TRBV6-3; perhaps TRBD2 as D (6 bases). Germline CDR1 is MNHEY and CDR2 is SVGEGT. The germline V and J ends were trimmed by 0 bases and 4 bases, with 10 bases remaining between them. CDR3 length: 14 amino acids. CDR3 region: CASSYSREVYEQYF. The CDR3 nucleotides are TGTGCCAGCAGTTACTCGCGGGAAGTGTACGAGCAGTACTTC.

This clone came up many times. CDR3 amino acids: CAISEKGTSGSYNEQFF. The CDR3 nucleotides are TGTGCCATCAGTGAAAAGGGGACTAGCGGGAGTTACAATGAGCAGTTCTTC. The J gene is TRBJ2-1, the V gene TRBV10-3, with 14 bases that match TRBD2. This CDR3 spans 17 amino acids. Unmatched junction bases numbered 5, after V lost 3 bases and J lost 4 bases. Looked up from germline, CDR1 is ENHRY and CDR2 is SYGVKD.

This clone was seen a handful of times. This sequence joins TRBV6-4 and TRBJ2-1; 9 bases align to TRBD2. The CDR3 sequence is 15 residues long. With 4 bases clipped from V and 7 bases from J, the junction kept 8 bases outside the gene matches. Germline CDR1 MRHNA, CDR2 SNTAGT. Written as DNA, the CDR3 is TGTGCCAGCAGTGTGCGTCTAGCGGGATTTAATGAGCAGTTCTTC. Its translation is CASSVRLAGFNEQFF.

A remark on this clone: One junction end disagrees with the germline gene, perhaps due to a read error. The chain joins TRBV6-2 or TRBV6-3 to TRBJ1-1; D possibly corresponds to TRBD1 (6 bases). Per the germline V gene, CDR1 is MNHEY and CDR2 is SVGEGT. The CDR3 covers 13 residues. DNA for the CDR3: TGTGCCTGCAGCCCCGACAGGAACACTGAAGCTGACTTT. The encoded protein is CACSPDRNTEADF.